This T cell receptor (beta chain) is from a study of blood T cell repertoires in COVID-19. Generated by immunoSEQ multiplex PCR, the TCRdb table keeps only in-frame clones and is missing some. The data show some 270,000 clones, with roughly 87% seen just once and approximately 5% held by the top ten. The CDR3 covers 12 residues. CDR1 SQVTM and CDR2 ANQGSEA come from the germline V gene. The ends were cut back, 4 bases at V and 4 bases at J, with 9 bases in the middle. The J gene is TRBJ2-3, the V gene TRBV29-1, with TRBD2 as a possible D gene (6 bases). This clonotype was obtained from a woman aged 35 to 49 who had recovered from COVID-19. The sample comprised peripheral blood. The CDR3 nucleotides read TGCAGCGTTGTTACGGGAGCAGATACGCAGTATTTT. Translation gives CSVVTGADTQYF.